This note documents a single T cell receptor (beta chain) sequence. V lost 0 bases, J lost 1 base, and 10 bases stayed unmatched. The CDR3 covers 18 residues. Germline CDR1 reads SGDLS; CDR2 reads YYNGEE. The sample is drawn from a study of blood T cell repertoires in COVID-19. As handled by the study authors: Reference gene primer amplification gave nucleated cell count estimates. Method: immunoSEQ multiplex PCR; TCRdb's copy keeps in-frame clones and lacks some. The DNA was the basis for D and trimming; V, J and clone size are from that table. Among 150,000 to 200,000 clones listed, around 88% were seen once.

The receptor's source is a woman between 65 and 79 years old who had recovered from COVID-19. Sequencing used peripheral blood. The V and J genes are TRBV9 and TRBJ2-5; 9 nucleotides match TRBD2. The CDR3 DNA reads TGTGCCAGCAGCGTAGCGCCCCTGGCTAGCGGGACCCAAGAGACCCAGTACTTC. Translation: CASSVAPLASGTQETQYF.